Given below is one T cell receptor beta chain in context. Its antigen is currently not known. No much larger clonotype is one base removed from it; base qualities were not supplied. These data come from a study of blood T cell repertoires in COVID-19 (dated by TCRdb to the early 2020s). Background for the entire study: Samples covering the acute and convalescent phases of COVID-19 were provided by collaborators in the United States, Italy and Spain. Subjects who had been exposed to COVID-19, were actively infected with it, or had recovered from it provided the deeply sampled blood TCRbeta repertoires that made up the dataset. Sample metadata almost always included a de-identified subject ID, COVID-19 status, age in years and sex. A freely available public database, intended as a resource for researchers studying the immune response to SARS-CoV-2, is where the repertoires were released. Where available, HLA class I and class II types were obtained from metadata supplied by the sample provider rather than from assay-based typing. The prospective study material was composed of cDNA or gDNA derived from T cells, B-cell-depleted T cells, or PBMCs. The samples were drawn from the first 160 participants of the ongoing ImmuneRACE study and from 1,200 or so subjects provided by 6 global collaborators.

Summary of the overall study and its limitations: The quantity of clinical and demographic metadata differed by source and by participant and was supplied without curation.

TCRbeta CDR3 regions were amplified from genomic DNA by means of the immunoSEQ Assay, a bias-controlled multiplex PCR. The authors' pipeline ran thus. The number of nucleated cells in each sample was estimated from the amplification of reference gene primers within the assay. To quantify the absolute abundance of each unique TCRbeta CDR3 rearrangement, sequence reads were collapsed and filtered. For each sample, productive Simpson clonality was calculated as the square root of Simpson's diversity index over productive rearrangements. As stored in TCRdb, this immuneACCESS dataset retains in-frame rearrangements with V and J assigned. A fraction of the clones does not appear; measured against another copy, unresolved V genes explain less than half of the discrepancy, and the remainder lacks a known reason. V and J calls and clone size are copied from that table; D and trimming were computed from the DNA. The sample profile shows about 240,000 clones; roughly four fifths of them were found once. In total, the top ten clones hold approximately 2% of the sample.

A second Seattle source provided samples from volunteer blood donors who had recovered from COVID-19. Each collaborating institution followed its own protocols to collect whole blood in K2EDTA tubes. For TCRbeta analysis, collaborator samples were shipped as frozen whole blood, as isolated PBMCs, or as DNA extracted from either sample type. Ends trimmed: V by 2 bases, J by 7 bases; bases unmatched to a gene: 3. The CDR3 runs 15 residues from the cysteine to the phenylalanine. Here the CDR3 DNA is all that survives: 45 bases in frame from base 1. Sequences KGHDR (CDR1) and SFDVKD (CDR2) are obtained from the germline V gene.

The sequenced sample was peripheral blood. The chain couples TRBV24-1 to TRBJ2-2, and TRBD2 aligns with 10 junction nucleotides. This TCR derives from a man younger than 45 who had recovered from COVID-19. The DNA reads TGTGCCACCAGTGATTCCAGCGGGGGGGTCGGGGAGCTGTTTTTT. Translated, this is CATSDSSGGVGELFF.